This TCR beta chain was obtained from a study of tumor-infiltrating lymphocytes in primary liver carcinoma. In the study overall: Staging placed the tumors at T1-T3 N0M0, and they measured roughly 4.2 to 10 cm across.

From roughly 0.55 ug of total RNA, TCR beta-specific cDNA was reverse-transcribed using a constant-region primer. Amplification in three nested multiplex PCR rounds with slightly modified ARM-PCR gave rise to TCR beta libraries. A C-beta reverse primer was combined with TRBV1-TRBV30 forward primers in the first two PCR rounds, and each round had 10 cycles. TCRdb recomputed calls from the multiplex PCR reads with MiXCR, one row per CDR3 protein. This table has fewer than 350,000 distinct CDR3 sequences, around three fifths appearing once. CDR1 and CDR2 from the germline V gene are SGHAT and FQNNGV. This CDR3 spans 16 amino acids. V was clipped by 10 bases and J by 5 bases, with 26 bases between them. Findings of the study overall: Overlap between tumor regions exceeded overlap of tumor with adjacent tissue or blood.

Unsorted whole blood served as the source of blood RNA, and germline DNA was extracted as well. Investigators obtained 3.5 to 4.5 milliliters of peripheral blood ahead of surgery. On this clonotype: Its specificity is not known.

The sequencing sample was made of peripheral blood. The gene calls are TRBV11-2 and TRBJ2-5; no definite D call. This sequence originates from a man between 35 and 55 years old with primary liver carcinoma and hepatitis B virus infection. CDR3 residues: CANSSTVGNQGETQYF. In DNA, the CDR3 is TGTGCCAATAGCTCCACAGTTGGAAACCAAGGGGAGACCCAGTACTTC.